A single sample is the source of the 18 T cell receptor beta chains below, sequenced in a study of T cells in localized non-small cell lung cancer. Sequenced by immunoSEQ multiplex PCR; TCRdb stores in-frame clones only, minus some. The sample holds about 15,000 clones, 75% to 90% seen once. The sample consisted of peripheral blood, taken before any cancer treatment. The receptor source for this set is a woman aged 35 to 70 with stage I lung adenocarcinoma.

The chain employs TRBV28 and TRBJ1-2; D gene ambiguous. Germline V gene sequence: CDR1 MDHEN, CDR2 SYDVKM. The CDR3 length is 13 residues. Trimming took off 1 base at V and 2 bases at J, with 5 bases between the two ends. The CDR3 DNA reads as TGTGCCAGCAGTTTATCTCGGAACTATGGCTACACCTTC. Its protein is CASSLSRNYGYTF.

For this clone: One end of the junction is discordant with germline, which a read error may explain. The gene calls are TRBV10-3 and TRBJ1-2, with 12 nucleotides matching TRBD1. The CDR3 is 15 residues long. The germline V gene has CDR1 ENHRY and CDR2 SYGVKD. As DNA, the CDR3 is TGTGCCAACAGTCCCGGGACAGGGGGCGGCTATGGCTACACCTTC. Its translation is CANSPGTGGGYGYTF.

The rearrangement joins TRBV28 to TRBJ1-6; 7 nucleotides match TRBD1. V trimming: 4 bases; J trimming: 3 bases; junction bases outside the gene matches: 3. CDR3 size: 15 residues. CDR1 is MDHEN and CDR2 is SYDVKM in the germline V gene. The CDR3 here is CASSSQGGYNSPLHF. CDR3 coding DNA: TGTGCCAGCAGTTCCCAGGGGGGCTATAATTCACCCCTCCACTTT.

V and J are TRBV11-2 and TRBJ1-1, with D possibly being TRBD1 (6 bases). The CDR3 covers 15 residues. Between the trimmed V and J ends, which lost 5 bases and 6 bases, there was a span of 19 bases. Germline assignment: CDR1 SGHAT and CDR2 FQNNGV. CDR3 sequence reads: CASSTRRTAGSEAFF. CDR3 DNA sequence: TGTGCCAGCAGCACCAGGAGGACAGCCGGCTCTGAAGCTTTCTTT.

V usage is TRBV7-8 and J usage is TRBJ2-3; D is unclear. This CDR3 comprises 12 residues. V was cut by 5 bases and J by 3 bases, with 6 bases left in between. From germline, CDR1 is SGHVS and CDR2 FQNEAQ. Written as DNA, the CDR3 is TGTGCCAGCAGCAGACATACAGATACGCAGTATTTT. It specifies CASSRHTDTQYF.

The J gene is TRBJ2-3, the V gene TRBV15, with 10 bases matching TRBD2. Per the germline V gene, CDR1 is LNHNV and CDR2 is YYDKDF (reference sequence). J lost 5 bases, V lost 2 bases, and 10 bases had no gene match. The CDR3 runs 17 residues. The CDR3 sequence is CATSRIPSGGSEDTQYF. CDR3 in DNA: TGTGCCACCAGCAGAATTCCTAGCGGGGGATCCGAAGATACGCAGTATTTT.

This chain joins TRBV5-4 and TRBJ1-1; D is unclear. Germline CDR1 is SGHNT and CDR2 is YYREEE (reference sequence). This CDR3 comprises 13 residues. V lost 1 base and J 6 bases, leaving 10 bases between the germline ends. CDR3 loop: CASSLIGSPEAFF. The CDR3 DNA sequence: TGTGCCAGCAGCTTGATCGGCAGCCCTGAAGCTTTCTTT.

The chain joins TRBV6-1 to TRBJ1-4; TRBD1 is a possible D gene (5 bases). CDR1 MNHNS and CDR2 SASEGT come from the germline V gene. CDR3 length: 15 residues. V was trimmed by 6 bases and J by 7 bases, leaving 18 bases between them. The CDR3 protein is CASRFDTRRGEKLFF. CDR3 coding DNA: TGTGCCAGCAGATTCGACACTAGGAGGGGTGAAAAACTGTTTTTT.

V is TRBV5-1 and J is TRBJ2-3; the match to TRBD2 covers 9 bases. From germline, CDR1 is SGHRS and CDR2 YFSETQ. After removal of 0 bases from V and 4 bases from J, the junction contained 9 bases not matched to a gene. The CDR3 is made up of 17 amino acids. CDR3 loop: CASSLVFAGGPPDTQYF. The CDR3 DNA sequence: TGCGCCAGCAGCTTGGTTTTCGCGGGGGGGCCTCCAGATACGCAGTATTTT.

The rearrangement links TRBV7-3 to TRBJ2-5; perhaps TRBD1 as D (6 bases). V shed 5 bases and J shed 2 bases, with 9 bases lying between them. CDR3 length equals 13 residues. Germline V gene data show CDR1 as SGHTA and CDR2 as FQGTGA. The CDR3 loop reads CASSLDRQETQYF. CDR3 in DNA: TGTGCCAGCAGCCTCGACAGGCAAGAGACCCAGTACTTC.

In nucleotides, the CDR3 is TGTGCCAGCAGCTTAGTAGCGGGGGCGCAAGGAAACACCATATATTTT. It yields the protein CASSLVAGAQGNTIYF. V usage is TRBV7-9 and J usage is TRBJ1-3, with TRBD1 as a possible D gene (6 bases). Between the trimmed V and J ends, which lost 1 base and 4 bases, there was a span of 14 bases. CDR3 length: 16 amino acids. The germline V gene encodes CDR1 SEHNR and CDR2 FQNEAQ (reference sequence).

This chain's CDR3 is CASSPRQAGANVLTF. DNA of the CDR3: TGTGCCAGTAGTCCCCGACAAGCTGGGGCCAACGTCCTGACTTTC. The rearrangement joins TRBV19 to TRBJ2-6; D not resolved. The V gene's germline CDR1 is LNHDA and CDR2 SQIVND (reference sequence). Trimming pared 5 bases from V and 2 bases from J, leaving 10 bases between. The CDR3 contains 15 residues.

V and J are TRBV5-1 and TRBJ1-2; weak D call: TRBD1 (6 bases). The CDR3 sequence is 15 residues long. V was clipped by 4 bases and J by 4 bases, with 17 bases between them. Germline CDR1 is SGHRS and CDR2 is YFSETQ. The CDR3 protein is CASSPGWTESYGYTF. The CDR3, as DNA: TGCGCCAGCAGCCCGGGGTGGACAGAGAGCTATGGCTACACCTTC. Filled out from reference TRBV5-1 and TRBJ1-2, the complete variable domain reads KAGVTQTPRYLIKTRGQQVTLSCSPISGHRSVSWYQQTPGQGLQFLFEYFSETQRNKGNFPGRFSGRQFSNSRSEMNVSTLELGDSALYLCASSPGWTESYGYTFGSGTRLTVV.

The chain recombines TRBV18 with TRBJ2-1; 9 bases align to TRBD1. The CDR3 length is 15 residues. Germline V CDR1 and CDR2: KGHSH, LQKENI. With 6 bases clipped from V and 8 bases from J, the junction kept 11 bases outside the gene matches. The CDR3: CASSPGGQGVDEQFF. CDR3 nucleotides: TGTGCCAGCTCCCCGGGGGGACAGGGAGTCGATGAGCAGTTCTTC.

This clone was detected only once. V is TRBV7-6 and J is TRBJ2-7, with D possibly TRBD1 on 6 matching bases. Germline values: CDR1 SGHVS, CDR2 FNYEAQ. This CDR3 region has 14 residues. Trimming shortened V by 2 bases and J by 7 bases, and 15 bases separated the two germline ends. In DNA form, the CDR3 reads TGTGCCAGCAGCTTATTTGGGGGCTCTGGGGAGCAGTACTTC. Its translation is CASSLFGGSGEQYF.

The gene calls are TRBV5-1 and TRBJ1-1; D might be TRBD1 (5 bases). CDR3 length equals 14 residues. V was pared by 1 base and J by 10 bases, with 17 bases between. Per the germline V gene, CDR1 is SGHRS and CDR2 is YFSETQ. As DNA, the CDR3 is TGCGCCAGCAGCTTGACCTACTCCACAGGTTCAGCTTTCTTT. Amino acids: CASSLTYSTGSAFF.

Comment on this clone: The identical CDR3 is also encoded by other nucleotide sequences in the sample. The gene calls are TRBV9 and TRBJ2-2; D uncertain. The CDR3 is made up of 14 amino acids. In germline, CDR1 is SGDLS, CDR2 YYNGEE. The V end lost 5 bases, the J end lost 4 bases, and 12 bases lay between the germline ends. The CDR3 DNA follows: TGTGCCAGCAGAGGTCAGCTGTCCACCGGGGAGCTGTTTTTT. Residues: CASRGQLSTGELFF.

CDR3 sequence reads: CASRRDRAGTEAFF. The CDR3 bases are TGTGCCAGCAGGCGCGACAGGGCGGGCACTGAAGCTTTCTTT. This chain uses TRBV5-8 with TRBJ1-1; 7 bases line up with TRBD1. J gave up 4 bases and V 5 bases, and 8 bases lay outside the gene matches. The germline V gene encodes CDR1 SGHTS and CDR2 YDEGEE. The CDR3 has 14 amino acids.